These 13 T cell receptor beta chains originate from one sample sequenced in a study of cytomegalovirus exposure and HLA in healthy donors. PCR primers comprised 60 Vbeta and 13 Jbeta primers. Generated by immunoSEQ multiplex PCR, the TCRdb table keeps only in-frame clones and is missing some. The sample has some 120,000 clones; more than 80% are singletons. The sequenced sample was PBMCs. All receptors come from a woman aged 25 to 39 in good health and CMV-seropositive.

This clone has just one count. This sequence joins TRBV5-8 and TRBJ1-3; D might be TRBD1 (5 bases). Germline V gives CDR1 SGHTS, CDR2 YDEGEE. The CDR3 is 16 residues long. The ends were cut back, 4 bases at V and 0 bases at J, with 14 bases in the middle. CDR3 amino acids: CASSPGRDFSGNTIYF. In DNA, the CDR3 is TGTGCCAGCAGCCCGGGACGGGACTTCTCTGGAAACACCATATATTTT.

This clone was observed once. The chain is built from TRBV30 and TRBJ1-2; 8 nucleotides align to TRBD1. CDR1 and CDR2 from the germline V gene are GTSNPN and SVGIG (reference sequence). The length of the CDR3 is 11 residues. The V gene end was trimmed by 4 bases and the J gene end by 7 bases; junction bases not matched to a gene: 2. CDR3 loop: CAWTGGRGYTF. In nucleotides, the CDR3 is TGTGCCTGGACAGGGGGCCGTGGCTACACCTTC.

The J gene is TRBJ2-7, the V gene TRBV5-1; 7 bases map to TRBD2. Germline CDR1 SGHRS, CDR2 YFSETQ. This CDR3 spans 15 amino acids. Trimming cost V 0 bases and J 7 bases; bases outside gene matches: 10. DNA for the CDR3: TGCGCCAGCAGCTTGGGAGGGACTAACTCCTGGGAGCAGTACTTC. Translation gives CASSLGGTNSWEQYF. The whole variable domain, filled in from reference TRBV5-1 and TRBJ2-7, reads KAGVTQTPRYLIKTRGQQVTLSCSPISGHRSVSWYQQTPGQGLQFLFEYFSETQRNKGNFPGRFSGRQFSNSRSEMNVSTLELGDSALYLCASSLGGTNSWEQYFGPGTRLTVT.

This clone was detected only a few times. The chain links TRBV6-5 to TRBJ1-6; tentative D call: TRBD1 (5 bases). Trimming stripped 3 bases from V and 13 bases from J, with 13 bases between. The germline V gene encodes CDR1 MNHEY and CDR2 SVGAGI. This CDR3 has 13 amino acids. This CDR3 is CASSYWGENPLHF. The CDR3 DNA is TGTGCCAGCAGTTATTGGGGGGAAAATCCCCTCCACTTT.

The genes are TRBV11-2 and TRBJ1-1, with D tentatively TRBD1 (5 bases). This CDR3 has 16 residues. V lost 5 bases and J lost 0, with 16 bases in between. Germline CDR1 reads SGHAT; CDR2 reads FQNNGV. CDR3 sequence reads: CASSPTTEPMNTEAFF. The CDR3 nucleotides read TGTGCCAGCAGCCCCACGACAGAACCCATGAACACTGAAGCTTTCTTT.

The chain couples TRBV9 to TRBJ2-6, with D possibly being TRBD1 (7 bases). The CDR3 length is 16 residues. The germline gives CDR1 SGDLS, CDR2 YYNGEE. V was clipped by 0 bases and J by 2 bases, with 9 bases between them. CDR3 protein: CASSVGGTAGANVLTF. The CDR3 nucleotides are TGTGCCAGCAGCGTAGGCGGGACAGCTGGGGCCAACGTCCTGACTTTC.

The CDR3 region has the DNA TGTGCCAGCACCCCAGGACAGGCCTATAATTCACCCCTCCACTTT. As protein: CASTPGQAYNSPLHF. The rearrangement uses TRBV28 and TRBJ1-6, with 7 bases fitting TRBD1. Per germline, CDR1 MDHEN and CDR2 SYDVKM. Unmatched junction bases numbered 5, after V lost 7 bases and J lost 2 bases. The CDR3 has 15 residues.

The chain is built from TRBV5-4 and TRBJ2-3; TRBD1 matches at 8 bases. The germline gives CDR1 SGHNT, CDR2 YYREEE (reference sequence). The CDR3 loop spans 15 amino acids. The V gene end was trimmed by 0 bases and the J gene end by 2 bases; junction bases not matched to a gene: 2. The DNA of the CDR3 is TGTGCCAGCAGCTTGGACAGGGGGTACACAGATACGCAGTATTTT. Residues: CASSLDRGYTDTQYF.

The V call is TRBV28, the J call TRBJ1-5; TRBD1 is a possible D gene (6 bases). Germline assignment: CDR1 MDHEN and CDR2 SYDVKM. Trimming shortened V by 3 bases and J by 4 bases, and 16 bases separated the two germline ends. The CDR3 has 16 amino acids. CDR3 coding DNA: TGTGCCAGCAGTTTGTTAGCCCCTACAGGGAATCAGCCCCAGCATTTT. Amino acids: CASSLLAPTGNQPQHF.

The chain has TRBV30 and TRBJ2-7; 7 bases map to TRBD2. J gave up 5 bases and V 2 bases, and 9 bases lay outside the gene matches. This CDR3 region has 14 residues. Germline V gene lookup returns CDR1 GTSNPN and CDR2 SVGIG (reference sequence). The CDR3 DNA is TGTGCCTGGAGTCCGACTAGCCCAGTAAACGAGCAGTACTTC. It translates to CAWSPTSPVNEQYF.

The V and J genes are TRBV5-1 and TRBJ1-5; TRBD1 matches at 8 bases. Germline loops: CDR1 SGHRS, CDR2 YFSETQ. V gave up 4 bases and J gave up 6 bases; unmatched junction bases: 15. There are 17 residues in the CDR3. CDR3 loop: CASSTRTGITRGQPQHF. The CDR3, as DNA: TGCGCCAGCAGCACCCGGACAGGGATAACGAGGGGTCAGCCCCAGCATTTT. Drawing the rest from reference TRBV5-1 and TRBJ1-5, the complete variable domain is KAGVTQTPRYLIKTRGQQVTLSCSPISGHRSVSWYQQTPGQGLQFLFEYFSETQRNKGNFPGRFSGRQFSNSRSEMNVSTLELGDSALYLCASSTRTGITRGQPQHFGDGTRLSIL.

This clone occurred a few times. The CDR3, as DNA: TGTGCCAGCAGACCCTCCGGGACACCGAACACTGAAGCTTTCTTT. This gives the protein CASRPSGTPNTEAFF. The chain is built from TRBV28 and TRBJ1-1, with D perhaps matching TRBD1 (6 bases). Germline CDR1 is MDHEN and CDR2 is SYDVKM. The CDR3 extends over 15 amino acids. Trimming cost V 6 bases and J 1 base, with 15 bases left between them.

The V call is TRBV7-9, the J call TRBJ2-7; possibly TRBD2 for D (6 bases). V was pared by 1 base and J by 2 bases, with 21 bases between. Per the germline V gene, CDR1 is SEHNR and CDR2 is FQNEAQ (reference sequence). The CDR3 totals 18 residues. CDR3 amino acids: CASSLGLAGLFGTYEQYF. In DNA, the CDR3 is TGTGCCAGCAGCTTAGGTTTGGCGGGATTATTCGGGACCTACGAGCAGTACTTC. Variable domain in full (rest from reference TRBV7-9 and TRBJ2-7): DTGVSQNPRHKITKRGQNVTFRCDPISEHNRLYWYRQTLGQGPEFLTYFQNEAQLEKSRLLSDRFSAERPKGSFSTLEIQRTEQGDSAMYLCASSLGLAGLFGTYEQYFGPGTRLTVT.